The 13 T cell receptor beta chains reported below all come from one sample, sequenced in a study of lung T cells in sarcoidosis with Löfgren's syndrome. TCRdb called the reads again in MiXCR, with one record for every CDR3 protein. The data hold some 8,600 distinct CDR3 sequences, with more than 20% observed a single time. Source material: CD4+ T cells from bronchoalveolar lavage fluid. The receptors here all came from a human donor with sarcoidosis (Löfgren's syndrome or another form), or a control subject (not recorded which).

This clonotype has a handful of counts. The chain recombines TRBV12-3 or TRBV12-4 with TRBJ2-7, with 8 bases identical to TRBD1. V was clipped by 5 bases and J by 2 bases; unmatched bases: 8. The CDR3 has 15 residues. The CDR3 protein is CASSPSGTGPYEQYF. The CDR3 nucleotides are TGTGCCAGCAGTCCATCCGGGACAGGCCCCTACGAGCAGTACTTC.

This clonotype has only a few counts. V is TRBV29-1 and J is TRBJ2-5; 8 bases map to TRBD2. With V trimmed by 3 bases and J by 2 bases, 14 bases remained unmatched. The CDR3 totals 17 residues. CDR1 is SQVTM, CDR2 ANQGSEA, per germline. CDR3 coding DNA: TGCAGCGTTGAGGAGAGGTATCCTAGCGGGCCTCAAGAGACCCAGTACTTC. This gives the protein CSVEERYPSGPQETQYF.

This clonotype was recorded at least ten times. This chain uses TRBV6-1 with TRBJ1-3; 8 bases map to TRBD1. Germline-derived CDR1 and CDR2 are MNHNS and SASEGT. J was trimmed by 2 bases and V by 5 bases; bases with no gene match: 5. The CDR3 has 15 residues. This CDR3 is CASSFQGAPGNTIYF. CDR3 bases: TGTGCCAGCAGTTTCCAGGGGGCCCCTGGAAACACCATATATTTT.

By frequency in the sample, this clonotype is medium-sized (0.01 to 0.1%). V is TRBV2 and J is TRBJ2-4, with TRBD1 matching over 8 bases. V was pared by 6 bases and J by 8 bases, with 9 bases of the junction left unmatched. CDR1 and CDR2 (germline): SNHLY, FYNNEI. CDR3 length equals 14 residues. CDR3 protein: CASRWTGNMDIQYF. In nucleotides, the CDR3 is TGTGCCAGCAGGTGGACAGGGAATATGGACATTCAGTACTTC.

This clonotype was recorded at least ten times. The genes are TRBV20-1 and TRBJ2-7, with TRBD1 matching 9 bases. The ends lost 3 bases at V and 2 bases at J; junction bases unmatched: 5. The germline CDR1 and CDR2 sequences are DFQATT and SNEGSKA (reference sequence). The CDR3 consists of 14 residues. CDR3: CSARDRGLTYEQYF. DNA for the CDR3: TGCAGTGCTAGGGACAGGGGTCTAACCTACGAGCAGTACTTC.

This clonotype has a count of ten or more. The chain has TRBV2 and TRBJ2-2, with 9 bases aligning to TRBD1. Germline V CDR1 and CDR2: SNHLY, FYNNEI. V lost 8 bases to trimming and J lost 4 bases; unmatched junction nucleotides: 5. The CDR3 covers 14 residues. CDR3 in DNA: TGTGCCAGCGGCCCGACAGGGGGCACCGGGGAGCTGTTTTTT. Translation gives CASGPTGGTGELFF.

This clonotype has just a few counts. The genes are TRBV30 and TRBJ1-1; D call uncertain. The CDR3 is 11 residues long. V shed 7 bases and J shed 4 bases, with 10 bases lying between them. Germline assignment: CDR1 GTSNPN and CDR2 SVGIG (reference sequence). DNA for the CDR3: TGTGCCTTGGAACGGCTCACTGAAGCTTTCTTT. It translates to CALERLTEAFF.

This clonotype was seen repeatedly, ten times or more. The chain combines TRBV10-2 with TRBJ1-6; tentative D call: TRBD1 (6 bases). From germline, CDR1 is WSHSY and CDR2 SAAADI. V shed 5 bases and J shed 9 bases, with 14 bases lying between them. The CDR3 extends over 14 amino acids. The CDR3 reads CASSTEGHLSPLHF. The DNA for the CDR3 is TGCGCCAGCAGTACGGAGGGACACCTTTCACCCCTCCACTTT.

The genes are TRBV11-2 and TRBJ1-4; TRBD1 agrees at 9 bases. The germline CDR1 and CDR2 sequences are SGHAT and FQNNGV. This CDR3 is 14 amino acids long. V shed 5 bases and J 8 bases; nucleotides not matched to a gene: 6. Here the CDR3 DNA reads TGTGCCAGCAGCATGACAGGGGGTGAGGAAAAACTGTTTTTT. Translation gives CASSMTGGEEKLFF.

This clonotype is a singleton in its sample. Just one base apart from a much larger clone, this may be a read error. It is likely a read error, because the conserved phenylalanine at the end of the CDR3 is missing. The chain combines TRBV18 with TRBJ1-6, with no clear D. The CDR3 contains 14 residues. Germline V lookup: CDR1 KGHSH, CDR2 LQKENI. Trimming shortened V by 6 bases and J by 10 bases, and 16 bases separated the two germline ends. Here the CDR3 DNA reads TGTGCCAGCTCGACATCCATCGGGAGATCACCCCTCCACCTT. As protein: CASSTSIGRSPLHL.

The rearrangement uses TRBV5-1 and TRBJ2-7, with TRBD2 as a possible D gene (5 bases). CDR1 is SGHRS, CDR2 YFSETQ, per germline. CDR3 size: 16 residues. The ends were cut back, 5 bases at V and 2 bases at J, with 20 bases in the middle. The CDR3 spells CASRPELTRGTYEQYF. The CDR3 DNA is TGCGCCAGCAGACCAGAACTAACTAGAGGTACCTACGAGCAGTACTTC.

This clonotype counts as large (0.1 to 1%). CDR3 loop: CSARDRGRDMNTEAFF. The CDR3 region has the DNA TGCAGTGCTAGAGATCGCGGCAGGGACATGAACACTGAAGCTTTCTTT. The V and J genes are TRBV20-1 and TRBJ1-1; a weak D match, TRBD1 (6 bases). The germline V gene has CDR1 DFQATT and CDR2 SNEGSKA (reference sequence). V shed 0 bases and J shed 0 bases, with 14 bases lying between them. This CDR3 spans 16 amino acids.

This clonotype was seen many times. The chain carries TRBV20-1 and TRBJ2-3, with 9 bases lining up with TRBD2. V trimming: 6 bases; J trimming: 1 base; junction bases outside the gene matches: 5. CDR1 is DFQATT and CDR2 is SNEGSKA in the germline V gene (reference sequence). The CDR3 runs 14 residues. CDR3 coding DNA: TGCAGTGCCCCCCGGACTAGCGGCACAGATACGCAGTATTTT. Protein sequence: CSAPRTSGTDTQYF.